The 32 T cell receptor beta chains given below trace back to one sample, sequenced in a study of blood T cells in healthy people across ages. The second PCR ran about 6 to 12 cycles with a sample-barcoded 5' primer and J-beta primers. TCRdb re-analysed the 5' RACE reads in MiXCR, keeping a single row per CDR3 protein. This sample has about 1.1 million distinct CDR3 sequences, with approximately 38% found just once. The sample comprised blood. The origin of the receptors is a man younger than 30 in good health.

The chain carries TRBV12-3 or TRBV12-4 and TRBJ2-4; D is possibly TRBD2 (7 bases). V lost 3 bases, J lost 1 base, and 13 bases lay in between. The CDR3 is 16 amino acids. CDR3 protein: CASSFAGAHAKNIQYF. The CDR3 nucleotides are TGTGCCAGCAGTTTCGCGGGGGCCCACGCCAAAAACATTCAGTACTTC.

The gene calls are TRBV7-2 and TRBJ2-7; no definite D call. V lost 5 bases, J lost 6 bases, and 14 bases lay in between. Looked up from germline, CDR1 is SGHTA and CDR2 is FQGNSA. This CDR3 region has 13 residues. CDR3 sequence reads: CASSSERLREQYF. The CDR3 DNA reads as TGTGCCAGCAGCAGCGAACGGTTGCGCGAGCAGTACTTC.

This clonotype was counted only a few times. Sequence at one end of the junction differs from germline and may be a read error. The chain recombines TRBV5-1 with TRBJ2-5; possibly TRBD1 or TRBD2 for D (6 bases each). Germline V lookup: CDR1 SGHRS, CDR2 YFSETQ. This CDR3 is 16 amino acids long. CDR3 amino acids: CASSLGGLGGQETQYF. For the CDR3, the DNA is TGCGCCAGTAGCTTGGGGGGCCTGGGTGGCCAAGAGACCCAGTACTTC. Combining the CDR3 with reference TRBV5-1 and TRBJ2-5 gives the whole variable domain KAGVTQTPRYLIKTRGQQVTLSCSPISGHRSVSWYQQTPGQGLQFLFEYFSETQRNKGNFPGRFSGRQFSNSRSEMNVSTLELGDSALYLCASSLGGLGGQETQYFGPGTRLLVL.

The CDR3, as DNA: TGTGCCAGTAGTATGTTTGGCAATACCGAGACCCAGTACTTC. Amino acid sequence: CASSMFGNTETQYF. The chain has TRBV19 and TRBJ2-5; no clear D. V shed 3 bases and J shed 5 bases, with 13 bases lying between them. This CDR3 spans 14 amino acids. The germline CDR1 and CDR2 sequences are LNHDA and SQIVND (reference sequence).

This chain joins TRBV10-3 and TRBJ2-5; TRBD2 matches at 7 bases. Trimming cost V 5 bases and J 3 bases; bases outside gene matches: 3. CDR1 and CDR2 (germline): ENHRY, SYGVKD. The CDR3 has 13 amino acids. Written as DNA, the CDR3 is TGTGCCATCAGTAACGGGACTAAAGAGACCCAGTACTTC. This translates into CAISNGTKETQYF.

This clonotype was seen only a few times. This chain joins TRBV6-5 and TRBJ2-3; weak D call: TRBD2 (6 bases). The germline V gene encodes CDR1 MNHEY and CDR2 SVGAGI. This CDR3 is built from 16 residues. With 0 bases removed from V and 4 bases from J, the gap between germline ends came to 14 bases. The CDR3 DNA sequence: TGTGCCAGCAGTTACTCGGATAGCGGCGCTTCAGATACGCAGTATTTT. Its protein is CASSYSDSGASDTQYF.

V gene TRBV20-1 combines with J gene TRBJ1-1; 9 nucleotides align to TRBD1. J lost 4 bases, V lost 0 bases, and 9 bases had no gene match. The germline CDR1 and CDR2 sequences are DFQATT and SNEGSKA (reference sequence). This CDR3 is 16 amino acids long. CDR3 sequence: CSARDKGQGQATEAFF. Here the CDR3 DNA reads TGCAGTGCTAGAGATAAAGGACAGGGGCAGGCCACTGAAGCTTTCTTT.

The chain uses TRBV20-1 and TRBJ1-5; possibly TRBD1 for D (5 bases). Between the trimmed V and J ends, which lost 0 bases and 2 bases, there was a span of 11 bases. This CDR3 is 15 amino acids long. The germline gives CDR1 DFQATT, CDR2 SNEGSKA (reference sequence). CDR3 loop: CSAREIVGGNQPQHF. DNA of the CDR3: TGCAGTGCTAGAGAGATCGTAGGGGGCAATCAGCCCCAGCATTTT.

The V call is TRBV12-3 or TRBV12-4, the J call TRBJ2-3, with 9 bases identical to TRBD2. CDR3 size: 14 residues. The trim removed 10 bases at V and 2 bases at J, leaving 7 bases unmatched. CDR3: CATSLAGHTDTQYF. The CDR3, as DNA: TGTGCCACTTCACTAGCGGGTCACACAGATACGCAGTATTTT.

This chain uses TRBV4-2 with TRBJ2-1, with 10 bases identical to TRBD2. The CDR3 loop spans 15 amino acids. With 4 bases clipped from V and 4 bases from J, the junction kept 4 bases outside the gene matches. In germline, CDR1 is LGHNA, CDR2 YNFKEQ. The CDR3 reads CASSPSGLAYNEQFF. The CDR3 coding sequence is TGTGCCAGCAGCCCCTCGGGACTAGCGTACAATGAGCAGTTCTTC.

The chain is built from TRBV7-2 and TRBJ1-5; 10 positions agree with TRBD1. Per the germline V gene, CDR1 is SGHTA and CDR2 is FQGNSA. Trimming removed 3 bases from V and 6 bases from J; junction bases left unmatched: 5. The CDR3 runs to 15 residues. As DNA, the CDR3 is TGTGCCAGCAGCTTGACAGGGGGCTATGGTCAGCCCCAGCATTTT. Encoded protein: CASSLTGGYGQPQHF.

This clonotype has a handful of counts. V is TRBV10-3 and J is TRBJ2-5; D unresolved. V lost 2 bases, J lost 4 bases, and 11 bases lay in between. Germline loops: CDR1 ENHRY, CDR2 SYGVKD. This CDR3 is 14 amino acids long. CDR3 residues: CAISELGLGETQYF. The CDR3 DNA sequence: TGTGCCATCAGTGAGCTAGGGTTGGGAGAGACCCAGTACTTC.

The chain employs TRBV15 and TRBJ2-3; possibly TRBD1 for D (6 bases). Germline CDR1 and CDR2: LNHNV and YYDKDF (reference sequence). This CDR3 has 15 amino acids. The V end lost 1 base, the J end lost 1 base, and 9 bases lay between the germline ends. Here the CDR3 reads CATSRVRTGTDTQYF. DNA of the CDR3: TGTGCCACCAGCAGAGTGCGGACAGGCACAGATACGCAGTATTTT.

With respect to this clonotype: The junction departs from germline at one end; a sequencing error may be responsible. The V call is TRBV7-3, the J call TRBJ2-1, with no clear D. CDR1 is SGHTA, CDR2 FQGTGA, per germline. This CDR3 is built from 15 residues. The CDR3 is CANSLTEQSGDEQFF. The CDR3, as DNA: TGTGCCAACAGCTTAACCGAACAGTCGGGCGATGAGCAGTTCTTC.

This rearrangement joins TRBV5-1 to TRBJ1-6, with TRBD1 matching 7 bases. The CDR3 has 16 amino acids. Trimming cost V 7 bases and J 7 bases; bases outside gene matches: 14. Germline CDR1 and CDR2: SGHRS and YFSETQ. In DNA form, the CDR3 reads TGCGCCAGCTCCAACGGGACAGCCAATTTAAATTCACCCCTCCACTTT. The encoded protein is CASSNGTANLNSPLHF.

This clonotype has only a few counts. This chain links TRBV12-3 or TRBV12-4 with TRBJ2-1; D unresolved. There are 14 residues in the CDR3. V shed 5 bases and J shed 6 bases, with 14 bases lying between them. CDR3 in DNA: TGTGCCAGCAGTGTAGGACCGGGTAGCAATGAGCAGTTCTTC. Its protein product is CASSVGPGSNEQFF.

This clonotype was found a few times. The CDR3, as DNA: TGCGCCAGCAGCCAAGAAGGTGTGGAGGGGTCAGATGGCTACACCTTC. Its translation: CASSQEGVEGSDGYTF. The chain links TRBV4-3 to TRBJ1-2; maybe TRBD1 (5 bases). V was cut by 0 bases and J by 6 bases, with 17 bases left in between. The CDR3 loop spans 16 amino acids. CDR1 and CDR2 (germline): LGHNA, YSLEER.

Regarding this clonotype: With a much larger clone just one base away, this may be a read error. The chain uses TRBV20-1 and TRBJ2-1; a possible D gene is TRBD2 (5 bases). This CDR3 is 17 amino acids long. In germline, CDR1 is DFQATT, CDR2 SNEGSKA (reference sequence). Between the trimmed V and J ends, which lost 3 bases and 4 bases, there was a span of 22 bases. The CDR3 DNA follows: TGCAGTGCTAGGAGGGAAGTAGATCTGACCCCGTACAATGAGCAGTTCTTC. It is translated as CSARREVDLTPYNEQFF.

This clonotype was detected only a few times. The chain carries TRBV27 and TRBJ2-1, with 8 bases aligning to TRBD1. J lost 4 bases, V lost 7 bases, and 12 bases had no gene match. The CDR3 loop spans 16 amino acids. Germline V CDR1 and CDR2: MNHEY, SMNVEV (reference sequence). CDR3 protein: CASTPTPRGLYNEQFF. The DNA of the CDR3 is TGTGCCAGCACCCCAACCCCCAGGGGGCTTTACAATGAGCAGTTCTTC.

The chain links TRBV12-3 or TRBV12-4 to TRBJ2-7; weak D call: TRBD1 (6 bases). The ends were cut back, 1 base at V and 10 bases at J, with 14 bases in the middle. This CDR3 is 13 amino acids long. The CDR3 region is CASSLEVQGKQYF. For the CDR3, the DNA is TGTGCCAGCAGTTTAGAAGTACAGGGCAAACAGTACTTC.

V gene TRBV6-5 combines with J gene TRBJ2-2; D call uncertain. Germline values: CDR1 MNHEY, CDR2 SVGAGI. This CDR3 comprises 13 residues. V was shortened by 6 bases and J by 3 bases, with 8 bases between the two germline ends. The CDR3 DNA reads TGTGCCAGCAGCCTTCGGTACACCGGGGAGCTGTTTTTT. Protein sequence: CASSLRYTGELFF.

This CDR3 reads CASSPDGYYNSPLHF. DNA for the CDR3: TGCGCCAGCAGCCCGGACGGCTACTATAATTCACCCCTCCACTTT. V and J are TRBV10-1 and TRBJ1-6; D not certain. Between the trimmed V and J ends, which lost 6 bases and 3 bases, there was a span of 12 bases. The CDR3 runs 15 residues. CDR1 is WNHNN and CDR2 is SYGVQD in the germline V gene (reference sequence).

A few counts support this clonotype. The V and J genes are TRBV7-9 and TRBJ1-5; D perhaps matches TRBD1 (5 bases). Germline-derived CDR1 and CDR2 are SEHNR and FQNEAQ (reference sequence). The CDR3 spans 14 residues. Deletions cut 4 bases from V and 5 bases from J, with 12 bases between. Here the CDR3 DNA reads TGTGCCAGCAGCTCGAAGGGGATTCATCAGCCCCAGCATTTT. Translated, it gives CASSSKGIHQPQHF.

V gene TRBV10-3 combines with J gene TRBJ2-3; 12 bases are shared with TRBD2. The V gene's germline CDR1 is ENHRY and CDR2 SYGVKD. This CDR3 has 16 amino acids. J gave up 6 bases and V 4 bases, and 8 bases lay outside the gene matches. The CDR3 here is CAISAWTSGEGDTQYF. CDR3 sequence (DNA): TGTGCCATCAGTGCCTGGACTAGCGGGGAGGGGGATACGCAGTATTTT.

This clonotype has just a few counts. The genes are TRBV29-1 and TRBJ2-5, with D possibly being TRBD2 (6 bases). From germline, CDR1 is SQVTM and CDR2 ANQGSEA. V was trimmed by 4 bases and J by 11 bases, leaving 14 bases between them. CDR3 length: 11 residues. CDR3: CSVGWEEEQYF. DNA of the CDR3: TGCAGCGTTGGTTGGGAGGAGGAGCAGTACTTC.

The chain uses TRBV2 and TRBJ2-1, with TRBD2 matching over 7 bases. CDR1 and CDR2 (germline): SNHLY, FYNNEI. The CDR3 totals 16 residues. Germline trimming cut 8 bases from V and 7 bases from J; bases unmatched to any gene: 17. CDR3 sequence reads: CASSMSGARITNEQFF. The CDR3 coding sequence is TGTGCCAGCTCTATGAGCGGGGCTCGGATTACAAATGAGCAGTTCTTC.

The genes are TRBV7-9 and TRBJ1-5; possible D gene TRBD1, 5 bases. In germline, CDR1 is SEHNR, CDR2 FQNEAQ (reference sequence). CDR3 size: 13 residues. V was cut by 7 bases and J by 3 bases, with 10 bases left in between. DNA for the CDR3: TGTGCCAGCACCGACAGTCCCAATCAGCCCCAGCATTTT. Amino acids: CASTDSPNQPQHF.

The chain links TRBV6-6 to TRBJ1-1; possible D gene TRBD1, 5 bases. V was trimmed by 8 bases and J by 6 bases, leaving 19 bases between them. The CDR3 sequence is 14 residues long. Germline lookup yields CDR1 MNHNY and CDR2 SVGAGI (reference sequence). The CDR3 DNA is TGTGCCAGCGGAGGGGACGGCAACAGCGCTGAAGCTTTCTTT. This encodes CASGGDGNSAEAFF.

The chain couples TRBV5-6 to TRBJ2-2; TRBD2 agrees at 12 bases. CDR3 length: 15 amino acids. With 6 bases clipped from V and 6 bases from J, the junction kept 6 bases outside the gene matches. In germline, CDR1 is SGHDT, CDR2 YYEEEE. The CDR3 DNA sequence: TGTGCCAGCACCCGACTAGCGGGGGAGGCCGGGGAGCTGTTTTTT. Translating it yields CASTRLAGEAGELFF.

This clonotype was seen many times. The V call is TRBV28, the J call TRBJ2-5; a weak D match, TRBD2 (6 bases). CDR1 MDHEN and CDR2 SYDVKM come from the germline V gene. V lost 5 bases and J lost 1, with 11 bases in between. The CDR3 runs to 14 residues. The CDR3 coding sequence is TGTGCCAGCAGTACTAGCCGGCGCCAAGAGACCCAGTACTTC. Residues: CASSTSRRQETQYF.

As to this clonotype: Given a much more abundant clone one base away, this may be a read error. CDR3 coding DNA: TGTGCCAGCAGCCAAGAATTAGGCACAGTCTCTGGGGCCAACGTCCCGACTTTC. The encoded protein is CASSQELGTVSGANVPTF. This chain uses TRBV4-2 with TRBJ2-6; maybe TRBD1 (5 bases). CDR1 LGHNA and CDR2 YNFKEQ come from the germline V gene. This CDR3 is built from 18 residues.

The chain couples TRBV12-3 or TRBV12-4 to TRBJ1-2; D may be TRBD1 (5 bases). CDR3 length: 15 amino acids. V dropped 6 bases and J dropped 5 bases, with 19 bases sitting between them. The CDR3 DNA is TGTGCCAGCAGCCTGCGGGGGACGCAACGGTATGGCTACACCTTC. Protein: CASSLRGTQRYGYTF.